These 9 T cell receptor beta chains share one sample of origin, sequenced in a study of cytomegalovirus exposure and HLA in healthy donors. The PCR was carried out with 60 Vbeta primers and 13 Jbeta primers. The assay was immunoSEQ multiplex PCR, and TCRdb's table has in-frame clones only and misses some. Here the sample spans about 160,000 clones, approximately 83% being singletons. The specimen sequenced was PBMCs. The origin of the receptors is a boy aged 2 to 10 in good health and CMV-seronegative.

Only a few counts were recorded for this clone. The V and J genes are TRBV19 and TRBJ1-2; possibly TRBD1 for D (5 bases). This CDR3 has 17 amino acids. Trimming pared 1 base from V and 2 bases from J, leaving 17 bases between. Germline V gene lookup returns CDR1 LNHDA and CDR2 SQIVND (reference sequence). CDR3 in DNA: TGTGCCAGTAGTATAGCGCGGCTCGCTCGGGGGAACTATGGCTACACCTTC. Amino acid sequence: CASSIARLARGNYGYTF.

The rearrangement links TRBV29-1 to TRBJ1-1; unclear D gene. The CDR3 sequence is 13 residues long. The V end lost 6 bases, the J end lost 2 bases, and 13 bases lay between the germline ends. Looked up from germline, CDR1 is SQVTM and CDR2 is ANQGSEA. This chain's CDR3 is CSVVEVVNTEAFF. CDR3 nucleotide sequence: TGCAGCGTCGTTGAGGTGGTAAACACTGAAGCTTTCTTT. Full variable domain (outside the CDR3, taken from reference TRBV29-1 and TRBJ1-1): SAVISQKPSRDICQRGTSLTIQCQVDSQVTMMFWYRQQPGQSLTLIATANQGSEATYESGFVIDKFPISRPNLTFSTLTVSNMSPEDSSIYLCSVVEVVNTEAFFGQGTRLTVV.

The chain employs TRBV7-2 and TRBJ1-2, with D possibly matching TRBD1 (5 bases). Deletions cut 7 bases from V and 5 bases from J, with 23 bases between. The CDR3 contains 16 residues. Germline lookup yields CDR1 SGHTA and CDR2 FQGNSA. CDR3: CASNSRGGQGLYGYTF. DNA for the CDR3: TGTGCCAGCAACTCACGGGGGGGTCAGGGACTTTATGGCTACACCTTC.

The chain recombines TRBV5-6 with TRBJ2-5; 10 bases match TRBD1. CDR3 size: 15 residues. Germline CDR1 reads SGHDT; CDR2 reads YYEEEE. The ends lost 4 bases at V and 0 bases at J; junction bases unmatched: 3. The CDR3 is CASSVGQGNQETQYF. The CDR3 coding sequence is TGTGCCAGCAGCGTGGGACAGGGGAACCAAGAGACCCAGTACTTC.

The rearrangement joins TRBV11-2 to TRBJ2-1; 8 bases are shared with TRBD2. Germline CDR1 reads SGHAT; CDR2 reads FQNNGV. The CDR3 is 15 residues long. Unmatched junction bases numbered 11, after V lost 10 bases and J lost 3 bases. The chain's CDR3 is CATGQTSGLYNEQFF. CDR3 nucleotides: TGTGCCACCGGACAAACTAGCGGACTCTACAATGAGCAGTTCTTC.

J is TRBJ2-1 and V is TRBV5-1; 13 bases are shared with TRBD2. Per the germline V gene, CDR1 is SGHRS and CDR2 is YFSETQ. This CDR3 has 19 residues. Germline trimming cut 3 bases from V and 0 bases from J; bases unmatched to any gene: 9. For the CDR3, the DNA is TGCGCCAGCAGCTCCACGGGACTAGCGGGATGGAGCTCCTACAATGAGCAGTTCTTC. Protein sequence: CASSSTGLAGWSSYNEQFF.

The table lists this clone with a few counts. The chain employs TRBV5-4 and TRBJ2-1; 15 nucleotides align to TRBD2. J lost 11 bases, V lost 4 bases, and 4 bases had no gene match. CDR3 length: 14 residues. Germline loops: CDR1 SGHNT, CDR2 YYREEE (reference sequence). The CDR3 region is CASSLGTSGGKQFF. The CDR3 DNA reads TGTGCCAGCAGCCTAGGGACTAGCGGGGGGAAGCAGTTCTTC.

The J gene is TRBJ2-1, the V gene TRBV19; 8 bases fit TRBD2. Trimming removed 6 bases from V and 7 bases from J; junction bases left unmatched: 8. Germline V CDR1 and CDR2: LNHDA, SQIVND (reference sequence). The CDR3 spans 14 residues. DNA for the CDR3: TGTGCCAGTAGCATTCGGGGGGGGGAGAATGAGCAGTTCTTC. This sequence encodes CASSIRGGENEQFF.

The rearrangement joins TRBV19 to TRBJ2-7; perhaps TRBD2 as D (5 bases). CDR1 LNHDA and CDR2 SQIVND come from the germline V gene (reference sequence). Trimming stripped 4 bases from V and 6 bases from J, with 13 bases between. The CDR3 covers 13 residues. CDR3 amino acids: CASSSQTTTEQYF. CDR3 DNA: TGTGCCAGTAGTAGCCAGACTACCACCGAGCAGTACTTC.